The sequence of this T cell receptor (beta chain) was determined in a study of blood T cell repertoires in COVID-19 (TCRdb year 2020). Turning to the overall study: The collaborator samples originated in the United States, Italy and Spain and spanned the acute and convalescent phases of COVID-19. The prospective study material was composed of cDNA or gDNA derived from T cells, B-cell-depleted T cells, or PBMCs. Subjects who had been exposed to COVID-19, were actively infected with it, or had recovered from it provided the deeply sampled blood TCRbeta repertoires that made up the dataset. The repertoires were released in a freely available public database intended as a resource for research on the immune response to SARS-CoV-2. The samples were drawn from two sources: the first 160 participants of the ongoing ImmuneRACE study, and 950 to 1,500 subjects contributed by 6 global collaborators. Sample metadata almost always included a de-identified subject ID, COVID-19 status, age in years and sex. Where HLA class I and class II types were available, the types were taken from metadata supplied by the sample provider, not from assay-based typing. What the authors observed across the whole study: How much clinical and demographic metadata was included differed by source and by participant, and the metadata was provided uncurated.

CDR1 LGHDT and CDR2 YNNKEL were looked up in the germline V gene (reference sequence). The CDR3, cysteine through phenylalanine, is 20 amino acids long. Only the CDR3 part of the read is kept: 60 bases, read in frame from the first base. Here V drops 4 bases and J drops 13 bases, and the junction holds 23 bases not matched to any gene. This clone was detected once. Its recognized antigen is unknown. The record has no base qualities; no much larger clone is one base away. TCRbeta CDR3 regions were amplified from genomic DNA by means of the immunoSEQ Assay, a bias-controlled multiplex PCR. In the paper's pipeline: Within the assay, amplification of reference gene primers was used to estimate how many nucleated cells each sample contained. To quantify the absolute abundance of each unique TCRbeta CDR3 rearrangement, sequence reads were collapsed and filtered. For each sample, productive Simpson clonality was calculated as the square root of Simpson's diversity index across productive rearrangements. Sourced from immuneACCESS, this table was stored by TCRdb with only in-frame sequences that have V and J called. A share of the clones is absent; for the studies checked, an unresolved V gene accounts for under half, and the remainder has no known explanation. That table furnishes V, J and clone size, whereas the DNA furnished D and trimming. Within this sample are roughly 100,000 clones, with more than 80% of them counted one time only. 12% of the sample goes to the ten largest clones.

The collaborating institutions used their own protocols to collect whole blood in K2EDTA tubes. For TCRbeta analysis, collaborator samples were shipped as frozen whole blood, as isolated PBMCs, or as DNA extracted from either sample type. The rearrangement combines TRBV3-1 (or the pseudogene TRBV3-2) with TRBJ2-1; TRBD2 fits 15 bases in the junction. The clonotype was recovered from a human donor in a cohort sampled during active COVID-19. The material sequenced was peripheral blood. The nucleotide sequence is TGTGCCAGCAGCCGTTTCAAGGGGACTAGCGGGGGGTCCCTCCGTGGCAAACAGTTCTTC. Its protein reads: CASSRFKGTSGGSLRGKQFF.